This TCR beta chain stems from a study of neurological immune-mediated disorders. The time point here: longitudinal time-point 3. One entry per CDR3 protein, called by TCRdb with MiXCR from the 5' RACE reads. The data contain approximately 89,000 distinct CDR3 sequences, around 4.5% of them singletons. The sequence was obtained from a woman aged 60-75 years with multiple sclerosis. What was sequenced was PBMCs.

CDR3: CASSSSRGGLSTDTQYF. The CDR3 DNA reads TGCGCCAGCAGCTCGTCTCGCGGGGGTTTGAGTACAGATACGCAGTATTTT. V and J are TRBV5-1 and TRBJ2-3; 7 bases line up with TRBD2. J gave up 3 bases and V 3 bases, and 13 bases lay outside the gene matches. Germline V gene data show CDR1 as SGHRS and CDR2 as YFSETQ. CDR3 length: 17 residues. Supplemented by reference TRBV5-1 and TRBJ2-3, the full variable domain reads KAGVTQTPRYLIKTRGQQVTLSCSPISGHRSVSWYQQTPGQGLQFLFEYFSETQRNKGNFPGRFSGRQFSNSRSEMNVSTLELGDSALYLCASSSSRGGLSTDTQYFGPGTRLTVL.